This is a list of T cell receptor beta chains from one sample in a study of cytomegalovirus exposure and HLA in healthy donors. Repertoires were generated with immunoSEQ multiplex PCR, while TCRdb's copy carries only in-frame clones and drops some. Among approximately 150,000 clones listed, approximately 78% were seen once. Sequencing input: PBMCs. These receptors all stem from a woman in her forties or fifties in good health and CMV-seropositive. CDR3s include the opening cysteine and the closing phenylalanine or tryptophan. The D gene is left open where the match is weak. Not all rows give a size; the values are once, few, many and, for expanded clones, a class.

d_call: -; v_call: TRBV6-1; clone_size: -; cdr3_length: 14; j_call: TRBJ1-5; cdr3_nt: TGTGCCAGCAGGACTGATGAGAGGGCACGGCCCCAGCATTTT; cdr3_aa: CASRTDERARPQHF
d_call: TRBD1; v_call: TRBV27; clone_size: -; cdr3_length: 14; j_call: TRBJ1-2; cdr3_nt: TGTGCCAGCAGTTTATCAGGACAGGGGTACGGCTACACCTTC; cdr3_aa: CASSLSGQGYGYTF
d_call: TRBD1; v_call: TRBV2; clone_size: once; cdr3_length: 14; j_call: TRBJ2-5; cdr3_nt: TGTGCCAGCGCTCACAGGGGGCCCGGGGAGACCCAGTACTTC; cdr3_aa: CASAHRGPGETQYF
d_call: -; v_call: TRBV9; clone_size: -; cdr3_length: 15; j_call: TRBJ1-4; cdr3_nt: TGTGCCAGCAGCGTAGCTCCCAGGGGTAATGAAAAACTGTTTTTT; cdr3_aa: CASSVAPRGNEKLFF
d_call: -; v_call: TRBV18; clone_size: -; cdr3_length: 16; j_call: TRBJ1-6; cdr3_nt: TGTGCCAGCTCACTTCAACAGAGCTCCTATAATTCACCCCTCCACTTT; cdr3_aa: CASSLQQSSYNSPLHF
d_call: -; v_call: TRBV9; clone_size: -; cdr3_length: 14; j_call: TRBJ2-2; cdr3_nt: TGTGCCAGCAGCGCCTTTTCTTTTTCCGGGGAGCTGTTTTTT; cdr3_aa: CASSAFSFSGELFF
d_call: -; v_call: TRBV7-2; clone_size: -; cdr3_length: 13; j_call: TRBJ2-1; cdr3_nt: TGTGCCAGCAGCTTAGGAGGTCGGGTAGAGCAGTTCTTC; cdr3_aa: CASSLGGRVEQFF
d_call: -; v_call: TRBV27; clone_size: -; cdr3_length: 18; j_call: TRBJ1-6; cdr3_nt: TGTGCCAGCAGTCCAGCCCGGGGGGCAGACGGTCGTAATTCACCCCTCCACTTT; cdr3_aa: CASSPARGADGRNSPLHF
d_call: TRBD2; v_call: TRBV5-1; clone_size: -; cdr3_length: 19; j_call: TRBJ2-1; cdr3_nt: TGCGCCAGCAGCTTGGTCCCTAGCGGGGGGGTAGTATCCTACAATGAGCAGTTCTTC; cdr3_aa: CASSLVPSGGVVSYNEQFF
d_call: TRBD1; v_call: TRBV19; clone_size: -; cdr3_length: 15; j_call: TRBJ1-2; cdr3_nt: TGTGCCAGTAACGACAGGGGGCGCACGAACTATGGCTACACCTTC; cdr3_aa: CASNDRGRTNYGYTF
d_call: TRBD1; v_call: TRBV6-6; clone_size: -; cdr3_length: 14; j_call: TRBJ2-7; cdr3_nt: TGTGCCAGCAGACCGGGACAGGGAGCCTACGAGCAGTACTTC; cdr3_aa: CASRPGQGAYEQYF
d_call: TRBD1; v_call: TRBV19; clone_size: -; cdr3_length: 17; j_call: TRBJ1-1; cdr3_nt: TGTGCCAGTAGTTCCTCGACAGGGTTCGTATTGGGCACTGAAGCTTTCTTT; cdr3_aa: CASSSSTGFVLGTEAFF
d_call: -; v_call: TRBV2; clone_size: -; cdr3_length: 15; j_call: TRBJ2-3; cdr3_nt: TGTGCCAGCAGTCCTGGGGGGAGGAGCACAGATACGCAGTATTTT; cdr3_aa: CASSPGGRSTDTQYF
d_call: -; v_call: TRBV4-1; clone_size: -; cdr3_length: 16; j_call: TRBJ1-3; cdr3_nt: TGCGCCAGCAGCCAAGCTCCAGGGGTGAACGGAAACACCATATATTTT; cdr3_aa: CASSQAPGVNGNTIYF
d_call: -; v_call: TRBV19; clone_size: few; cdr3_length: 15; j_call: TRBJ1-4; cdr3_nt: TGTGCCAGTAGTCCAGGAGGGGTCCCTAATGAAAAACTGTTTTTT; cdr3_aa: CASSPGGVPNEKLFF
d_call: -; v_call: TRBV18; clone_size: -; cdr3_length: 19; j_call: TRBJ2-3; cdr3_nt: TGTGCCAGCTCACCGGCCCCCACCGGGGTTAATCTCCTCACAGATACGCAGTATTTT; cdr3_aa: CASSPAPTGVNLLTDTQYF
d_call: TRBD1; v_call: TRBV6-5; clone_size: -; cdr3_length: 16; j_call: TRBJ2-7; cdr3_nt: TGTGCCAGCAGTTACTCGGGGGACAGGGGCTCCTACGAGCAGTACTTC; cdr3_aa: CASSYSGDRGSYEQYF
d_call: -; v_call: TRBV2; clone_size: -; cdr3_length: 14; j_call: TRBJ2-5; cdr3_nt: TGTGCCAGCATATCCCAGTCGGAGGGAGAGACCCAGTACTTC; cdr3_aa: CASISQSEGETQYF
d_call: -; v_call: TRBV9; clone_size: -; cdr3_length: 13; j_call: TRBJ1-1; cdr3_nt: TGTGCCAGCAGCGTAGTTAGAGACACTGAAGCTTTCTTT; cdr3_aa: CASSVVRDTEAFF
d_call: -; v_call: TRBV7-9; clone_size: -; cdr3_length: 15; j_call: TRBJ1-1; cdr3_nt: TGTGCCAGCAGCTCTGGTAACGAGGGAATATCTGAAGCTTTCTTT; cdr3_aa: CASSSGNEGISEAFF
d_call: TRBD1; v_call: TRBV6-5; clone_size: -; cdr3_length: 14; j_call: TRBJ1-1; cdr3_nt: TGTGCCAGCAATTCCGGGACAGGGAACACTGAAGCTTTCTTT; cdr3_aa: CASNSGTGNTEAFF
d_call: -; v_call: TRBV19; clone_size: -; cdr3_length: 13; j_call: TRBJ1-2; cdr3_nt: TGTGCCAGTAGTATAGCGGGGGGAAGTGGCTACACCTTC; cdr3_aa: CASSIAGGSGYTF
d_call: -; v_call: TRBV11-2; clone_size: -; cdr3_length: 13; j_call: TRBJ1-1; cdr3_nt: TGTGCCAGCAGCTTCGGCCCGGCGGCTGAAGCTTTCTTT; cdr3_aa: CASSFGPAAEAFF
d_call: TRBD2; v_call: TRBV5-1; clone_size: -; cdr3_length: 15; j_call: TRBJ2-1; cdr3_nt: TGCGCCAGCAGCTTAGTAGCGGGGGCCTACAATGAGCAGTTCTTC; cdr3_aa: CASSLVAGAYNEQFF
d_call: -; v_call: TRBV15; clone_size: -; cdr3_length: 15; j_call: TRBJ2-7; cdr3_nt: TGTGCCACCAGCCCCCATGGGGGGTCTATCTACGAGCAGTACTTC; cdr3_aa: CATSPHGGSIYEQYF
d_call: TRBD2; v_call: TRBV5-1; clone_size: few; cdr3_length: 17; j_call: TRBJ2-3; cdr3_nt: TGCGCCAGCAGCTTGGAGACTAGCGGGGGGCGCACAGATACGCAGTATTTT; cdr3_aa: CASSLETSGGRTDTQYF
d_call: TRBD1; v_call: TRBV2; clone_size: -; cdr3_length: 15; j_call: TRBJ2-7; cdr3_nt: TGTGCCAGCGGGAGGGGGCGGGACAGGGGTTCCGAGCAGTACTTC; cdr3_aa: CASGRGRDRGSEQYF
d_call: -; v_call: TRBV7-9; clone_size: -; cdr3_length: 16; j_call: TRBJ1-6; cdr3_nt: TGTGCCAGCAGCTTAGGGGGCCTAGGGGATAATTCACCCCTCCACTTT; cdr3_aa: CASSLGGLGDNSPLHF
d_call: TRBD1; v_call: TRBV28; clone_size: -; cdr3_length: 14; j_call: TRBJ1-5; cdr3_nt: TGTGCCAGCAGTCCTCGACAGGGTCATCAGCCCCAGCATTTT; cdr3_aa: CASSPRQGHQPQHF
d_call: TRBD1; v_call: TRBV5-1; clone_size: -; cdr3_length: 14; j_call: TRBJ2-2; cdr3_nt: TGCGCCAGCAGCATCGACAGGGCGGACGGGGAGCTGTTTTTT; cdr3_aa: CASSIDRADGELFF
d_call: TRBD1; v_call: TRBV7-6; clone_size: -; cdr3_length: 12; j_call: TRBJ1-1; cdr3_nt: TGTGCCAGCAGCCCACGACAGGGGTGGGCTTTCTTT; cdr3_aa: CASSPRQGWAFF
d_call: -; v_call: TRBV11-2; clone_size: -; cdr3_length: 15; j_call: TRBJ2-7; cdr3_nt: TGTGCCAGCAGCTTAAACGGGGGTTTAGGCTACGAGCAGTACTTC; cdr3_aa: CASSLNGGLGYEQYF
d_call: TRBD1; v_call: TRBV5-1; clone_size: -; cdr3_length: 15; j_call: TRBJ2-7; cdr3_nt: TGCGCCAGCAGCTTGGACGCCAGGGGGAACTACGAGCAGTACTTC; cdr3_aa: CASSLDARGNYEQYF